A single T cell receptor (beta chain) is shown here with its context. This table comes from immunoSEQ multiplex PCR, and its TCRdb copy is limited to in-frame clones, with some not included. The table includes about 60,000 clones, 90% detected once. The source of the sample is a study of T cell changes during pregnancy in multiple sclerosis. V dropped 6 bases and J dropped 4; count of bases not matched to a gene: 6. CDR1 is WSHSY, CDR2 SAAADI, per germline. The CDR3 is made up of 14 amino acids. The source material was peripheral blood, sampled in the second trimester of pregnancy. The chain is built from TRBV10-2 and TRBJ2-5, with 9 bases lining up with TRBD1. The TCR comes from a female donor in good health, enrolled as a control in a pregnancy study. The CDR3 region has the DNA TGCGCCAGCAGAAAACCGGGACAGGGAGAGACCCAGTACTTC. Protein: CASRKPGQGETQYF.